Listed below are T cell receptor beta chains from one sample, sequenced in a study of T cells in Graves' hyperthyroidism and ophthalmopathy. TCRdb reprocessed the multiplex PCR reads with MiXCR, giving one entry per CDR3 protein. The data contain around 700,000 distinct CDR3 sequences, over 35% of them singletons. The sequencing input was blood. These receptors all stem from a middle-aged woman with Graves' hyperthyroidism. Each CDR3 is given with its conserved first and last residue. Fields, in order: V gene, D gene, clone size, J gene, CDR3 DNA, CDR3 protein. D genes are given only for firm matches. Clone size appears in some rows only: once, few, many, or a class for an expanded clone.

TRBV3-1	TRBD1	.	TRBJ1-6	TGTGCCAGCAGCCGCCGGGACAGCTTTCCTAATTCACCCCTCCACTTT	CASSRRDSFPNSPLHF
TRBV12-3/TRBV12-4	.	many	TRBJ1-1	TGTGCCAGCAGTTGGGAGGGGCTCAGGGGCACTGAAGCTTTCTTT	CASSWEGLRGTEAFF
TRBV3-1	.	.	TRBJ2-5	TGTGCCAGCAGCCAATATACGGGAGCGGAGACCCAGTACTTC	CASSQYTGAETQYF
TRBV6-2/TRBV6-3	.	few	TRBJ1-5	TGTGCCAGCAGTTACCTGTCCCAGCCCCAGCATTTT	CASSYLSQPQHF
TRBV2	TRBD2	many	TRBJ2-6	TGTGCCAGCAGGCCGGGACTAGCTCTTGGAGCCAACGTCCTGACTTTC	CASRPGLALGANVLTF
TRBV19	TRBD1	.	TRBJ1-2	TGTGCCAGTAAGACAGGGTTAGTAGGCTACACCTTC	CASKTGLVGYTF
TRBV10-1	.	many	TRBJ2-7	TGCGCCAGCAGTGAGCGCCTTTCCCTCCGCGAGCAGTACTTC	CASSERLSLREQYF
TRBV11-2	.	few	TRBJ2-5	TGTGCCAGCAGCTCCCGGTCCTCGCGACCCCAAGAGACCCAGTACTTC	CASSSRSSRPQETQYF
TRBV7-9	TRBD1	.	TRBJ1-2	TGTGCCAGCAGCCGGACGGGACAGGGAGGTTATGGCTACACCTTC	CASSRTGQGGYGYTF
TRBV19	.	many	TRBJ1-5	TGTGCCAGTAGTATCCCCAATCAGCCCCAGCATTTT	CASSIPNQPQHF
TRBV12-3/TRBV12-4	.	.	TRBJ2-2	TGTGCCAGCAGTGAAAGCGGGGAGCTGTTTTTT	CASSESGELFF
TRBV29-1	.	many	TRBJ1-2	TGCAGCGTTGAAGTTTCAGGGCTTAATGGCTACACCTTC	CSVEVSGLNGYTF
TRBV6-5	TRBD1	.	TRBJ1-6	TGTGCCAGCAGTTACCAGGGGGCATCCTATAATTCACCCCTCCACTTT	CASSYQGASYNSPLHF
TRBV6-5	.	few	TRBJ2-2	TGTGCCAGCAGTTACGATGGGCCTGCGAACACCGGGGAGCTGTTTTTT	CASSYDGPANTGELFF
TRBV20-1	.	many	TRBJ1-1	TGCAGTGCTGGGAGGGGCACTGAAGCTTTCTTT	CSAGRGTEAFF
TRBV9	TRBD1	.	TRBJ1-2	TGTGCCAGCAGCGTAAACGGACAGGGCCAGGGTTATGGCTACACCTTC	CASSVNGQGQGYGYTF
TRBV10-3	.	.	TRBJ1-5	TGTGCCAGCAGTTACTGGAAATACAACTCAGGGAGAATAACCTATAGGCCCCAGCATTTT	CASSYWKYNSGRITYRPQHF
TRBV2	.	many	TRBJ2-2	TGTGCCAGCAGTGATCGAGTCTCGGCCGGGGAGCTGTTTTTT	CASSDRVSAGELFF
TRBV10-3	.	many	TRBJ2-5	TGTGCCATCAGTAGCACAGGGAAAGAGACCCAGTACTTC	CAISSTGKETQYF
TRBV5-6	TRBD1	.	TRBJ1-6	TGTGCCAGTAATAGACAGGGAAATTCACCCCTCCACTTT	CASNRQGNSPLHF
TRBV10-3	.	many	TRBJ1-1	TGTGCCTCCGCCCGGAACACTGAAGCTTTCTTT	CASARNTEAFF
TRBV19	.	.	TRBJ1-4	TGTGCCACTAATGCCGGGACAAGGGGTTATAATGAAAAACTGTTTTTT	CATNAGTRGYNEKLFF
TRBV6-6	TRBD1	.	TRBJ2-7	TGTGCCAGCAGTTACATTGGGACAGGGAGCTACGAGCAGTACTTC	CASSYIGTGSYEQYF